This T cell receptor (beta chain) was retrieved from a study of shared clonotypes between healthy human individuals. Per the authors' pipeline: ImmunoSEQ yielded junction-only sequences lacking quality scores, so filtering differed. Data came from immunoSEQ multiplex PCR; TCRdb stores just in-frame clones and leaves some out. V and J calls plus clone size are reproduced from that table; the DNA served to infer D and trimming. Of over 400,000 clones in the sample, approximately 82% were seen once. Germline V gives CDR1 SEHNR, CDR2 FQNEAQ (reference sequence). The CDR3 loop spans 15 amino acids. V shed 3 bases and J shed 0 bases, with 10 bases lying between them.

Material for sequencing was PBMCs. V usage is TRBV7-9 and J usage is TRBJ2-3; no definite D call. The clonotype originates from a woman aged 35 to 49 in good health. Some clones in this sample may be carry-over from other donors' samples. The CDR3 bases are TGTGCCAGCAGCTTTGACGGTTCAAGCACAGATACGCAGTATTTT. Translation gives CASSFDGSSTDTQYF.